These 7 T cell receptor beta chains originate from one sample sequenced in a study of CD8 T cells in Susac syndrome. Reverse transcription of roughly 0.45 to 1 ug RNA used random hexamers. TCRdb called the immunoSEQ multiplex PCR reads again in MiXCR, with one record for every CDR3 protein. The data hold 350,000 to 550,000 distinct CDR3 sequences, with around 85% observed a single time. The sequenced sample consisted of CD8+ T cells from PBMCs. The receptor source for this set is a human donor with multiple sclerosis.

This chain uses TRBV9 with TRBJ1-3; 8 bases map to TRBD1. The CDR3 has 15 amino acids. Germline CDR1 and CDR2: SGDLS and YYNGEE. V lost 4 bases to trimming and J lost 0 bases; unmatched junction nucleotides: 3. CDR3 residues: CASSNTGGSGNTIYF. DNA for the CDR3: TGTGCCAGCAGCAATACAGGGGGCTCTGGAAACACCATATATTTT.

The chain carries TRBV25-1 and TRBJ2-3, with D possibly being TRBD2 (5 bases). V was pared by 1 base and J by 6 bases, with 14 bases between. CDR3 size: 15 residues. Per the germline V gene, CDR1 is MGHDK and CDR2 is SYGVNS. The CDR3 nucleotides read TGTGCCAGCAGTGAATCCCTGGACTGGTGGGATACGCAGTATTTT. This encodes CASSESLDWWDTQYF.

The chain recombines TRBV29-1 with TRBJ2-7, with 10 bases aligning to TRBD1. The CDR3 loop spans 14 amino acids. CDR1 is SQVTM, CDR2 ANQGSEA, per germline. V lost 2 bases to trimming and J lost 0 bases; unmatched junction nucleotides: 1. In DNA, the CDR3 is TGCAGCGTTGAAAGGACAGGGGGCTCCTACGAGCAGTACTTC. Its translation: CSVERTGGSYEQYF.

The chain couples TRBV7-9 to TRBJ1-2; unclear D gene. Germline CDR1 reads SEHNR; CDR2 reads FQNEAQ (reference sequence). With 7 bases removed from V and 6 bases from J, the gap between germline ends came to 18 bases. CDR3 length: 14 amino acids. The CDR3 reads CASTPPSGPDGYTF. The CDR3 coding sequence is TGTGCCAGCACCCCACCCTCCGGGCCGGATGGCTACACCTTC.

This sequence joins TRBV5-1 and TRBJ2-1; 7 bases line up with TRBD2. After removal of 2 bases from V and 5 bases from J, the junction contained 10 bases not matched to a gene. The CDR3 sequence is 16 residues long. The V gene's germline CDR1 is SGHRS and CDR2 YFSETQ. The CDR3 region is CASSFGFGRTHNEQFF. CDR3 nucleotide sequence: TGCGCCAGCAGCTTCGGTTTCGGGAGGACGCACAATGAGCAGTTCTTC.

The gene calls are TRBV7-9 and TRBJ2-6, with TRBD2 matching 7 bases. With 5 bases clipped from V and 1 base from J, the junction kept 14 bases outside the gene matches. This CDR3 region has 19 residues. Germline assignment: CDR1 SEHNR and CDR2 FQNEAQ (reference sequence). The CDR3 bases are TGTGCCAGCAGCACCTTTTGGGGGAGGGCCCCTTCTGGGGCCAACGTCCTGACTTTC. Translated, it gives CASSTFWGRAPSGANVLTF.

This chain links TRBV19 with TRBJ1-1; D is unresolved. Germline V lookup: CDR1 LNHDA, CDR2 SQIVND (reference sequence). This CDR3 has 11 residues. Trimming left V 5 bases short and J 8 bases short, with 9 bases between. CDR3 sequence: CASSYRGEAFF. The CDR3 nucleotides read TGTGCCAGTAGTTACAGAGGAGAAGCTTTCTTT.